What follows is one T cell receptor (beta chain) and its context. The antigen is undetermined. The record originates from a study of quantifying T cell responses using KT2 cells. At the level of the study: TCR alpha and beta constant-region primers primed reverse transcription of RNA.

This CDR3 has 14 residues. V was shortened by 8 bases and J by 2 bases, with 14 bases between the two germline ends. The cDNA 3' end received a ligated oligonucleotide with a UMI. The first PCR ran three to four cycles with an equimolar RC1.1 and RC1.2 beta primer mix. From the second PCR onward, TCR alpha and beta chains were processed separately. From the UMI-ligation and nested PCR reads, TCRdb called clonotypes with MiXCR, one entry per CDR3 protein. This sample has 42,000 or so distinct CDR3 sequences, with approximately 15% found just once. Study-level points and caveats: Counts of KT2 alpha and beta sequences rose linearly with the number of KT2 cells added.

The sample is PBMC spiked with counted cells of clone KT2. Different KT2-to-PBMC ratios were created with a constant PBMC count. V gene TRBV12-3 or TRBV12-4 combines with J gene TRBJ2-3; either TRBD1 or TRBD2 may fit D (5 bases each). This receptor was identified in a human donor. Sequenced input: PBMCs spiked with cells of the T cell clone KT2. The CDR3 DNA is TGTGCCAGCTCAACAGAGGGGTACACAGATACGCAGTATTTT. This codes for CASSTEGYTDTQYF.